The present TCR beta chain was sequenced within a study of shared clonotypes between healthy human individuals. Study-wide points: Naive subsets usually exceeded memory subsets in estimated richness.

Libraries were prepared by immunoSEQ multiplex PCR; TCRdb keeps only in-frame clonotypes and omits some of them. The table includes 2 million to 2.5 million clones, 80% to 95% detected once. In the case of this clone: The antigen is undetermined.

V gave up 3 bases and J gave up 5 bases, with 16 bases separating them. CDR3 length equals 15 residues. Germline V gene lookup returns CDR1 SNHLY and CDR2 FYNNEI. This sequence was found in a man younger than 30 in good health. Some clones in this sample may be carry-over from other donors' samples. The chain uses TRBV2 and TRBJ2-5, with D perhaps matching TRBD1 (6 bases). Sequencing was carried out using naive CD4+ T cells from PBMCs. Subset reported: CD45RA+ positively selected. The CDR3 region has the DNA TGTGCCAGCAGTGAGGATCTGGGGGCATGGGAGACCCAGTACTTC. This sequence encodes CASSEDLGAWETQYF. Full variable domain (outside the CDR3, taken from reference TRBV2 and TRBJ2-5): EPEVTQTPSHQVTQMGQEVILRCVPISNHLYFYWYRQILGQKVEFLVSFYNNEISEKSEIFDDQFSVERPDGSNFTLKIRSTKLEDSAMYFCASSEDLGAWETQYFGPGTRLLVL.